The 29 T cell receptor beta chains below come from one sample, sequenced in a study of CD8+CD57+ T cells in acquired aplastic anemia. All sequencing subjects had displayed CD8+CD57+ cell expansion on flow cytometry. CDR3 and TCR beta VDJ profiling relied on genomic DNA as the template. In TCRdb, the reads were re-called with MiXCR into one record per CDR3 protein. The data hold some 120,000 distinct CDR3 sequences, with approximately 50% observed a single time. Sequencing used sorted CD4+, CD8+, or CD8+CD57+ T cells (not recorded which) from PBMCs. The source is a human donor with aplastic anemia.

This rearrangement joins TRBV7-6 to TRBJ1-1; D may be TRBD1 (5 bases). Germline values: CDR1 SGHVS, CDR2 FNYEAQ. The CDR3 is made up of 16 amino acids. The ends were cut back, 5 bases at V and 6 bases at J, with 22 bases in the middle. The DNA of the CDR3 is TGTGCCAGCAGCCTTCTCACCAGCGGGGGGGAGGCTGAAGCTTTCTTT. This translates into CASSLLTSGGEAEAFF.

This clonotype was detected only once. The chain recombines TRBV2 with TRBJ2-5; D is unclear. The CDR3 is made up of 14 amino acids. Deletions cut 3 bases from V and 0 bases from J, with 8 bases between. Germline values: CDR1 SNHLY, CDR2 FYNNEI. The CDR3 DNA follows: TGTGCCAGCAGTGATGGCACTTACCAAGAGACCCAGTACTTC. This sequence encodes CASSDGTYQETQYF.

This chain joins TRBV4-2 and TRBJ1-5, with D unresolved. This CDR3 contains 17 residues. V lost 2 bases and J 0 bases, leaving 14 bases between the germline ends. Looked up from germline, CDR1 is LGHNA and CDR2 is YNFKEQ. CDR3 residues: CASSQPSAYYSNQPQHF. The CDR3 DNA reads as TGTGCCAGCAGCCAACCTTCAGCGTATTATAGCAATCAGCCCCAGCATTTT.

The chain joins TRBV4-1 to TRBJ1-4, with no clear D. The germline gives CDR1 MGHRA, CDR2 YSYEKL. This CDR3 comprises 13 residues. Trimming took 1 base from V and 8 from J, leaving 8 bases between them. The CDR3 reads CASSQGVREKLFF. CDR3 nucleotides: TGCGCCAGCAGCCAAGGGGTTCGGGAAAAACTGTTTTTT.

The table lists this clonotype with a count of one. The chain joins TRBV29-1 to TRBJ2-5; D is unresolved. This CDR3 has 13 amino acids. The V end was cut by 4 bases, the J end by 4 bases, with 13 bases between. Germline CDR1 is SQVTM and CDR2 is ANQGSEA. The CDR3, as DNA: TGCAGCGTTGTCATACTGCCCACAGAGACCCAGTACTTC. This translates into CSVVILPTETQYF.

The chain recombines TRBV2 with TRBJ1-2; 9 positions match TRBD1. CDR1 and CDR2 (germline): SNHLY, FYNNEI. V trimming: 8 bases; J trimming: 4 bases; junction bases outside the gene matches: 2. The CDR3 contains 12 residues. CDR3 residues: CASGTGTYGYTF. The CDR3 bases are TGTGCCAGCGGGACAGGGACCTATGGCTACACCTTC. The full variable domain, in which reference TRBV2 and TRBJ1-2 provide the parts outside the CDR3, is EPEVTQTPSHQVTQMGQEVILRCVPISNHLYFYWYRQILGQKVEFLVSFYNNEISEKSEIFDDQFSVERPDGSNFTLKIRSTKLEDSAMYFCASGTGTYGYTFGSGTRLTVV.

This clonotype was counted ten times or more. The V gene is TRBV11-2, the J gene TRBJ2-7; 8 bases are a match to TRBD2. Germline V gene data show CDR1 as SGHAT and CDR2 as FQNNGV. This CDR3 is 15 amino acids long. J gave up 4 bases and V 5 bases, and 10 bases lay outside the gene matches. This CDR3 is CASSPPGGGGYEQYF. The CDR3 nucleotides are TGTGCCAGCAGCCCACCGGGGGGGGGCGGGTACGAGCAGTACTTC.

V is TRBV2 and J is TRBJ1-1; 9 bases agree with TRBD1. Looked up from germline, CDR1 is SNHLY and CDR2 is FYNNEI. V dropped 6 bases and J dropped 1; count of bases not matched to a gene: 9. This CDR3 spans 16 amino acids. CDR3 sequence: CASRYGTGRSNTEAFF. CDR3 nucleotide sequence: TGTGCCAGCAGGTATGGGACAGGGAGATCGAACACTGAAGCTTTCTTT.

The rearrangement uses TRBV24-1 and TRBJ1-2; D unclear. V lost 4 bases to trimming and J lost 8 bases, with 13 bases between them. CDR3 length: 13 residues. Germline CDR1 and CDR2: KGHDR and SFDVKD. The CDR3 DNA follows: TGTGCCACCAGTGACGCATACACTGGCGGCTACACCTTC. It encodes CATSDAYTGGYTF.

There are many counts of this clonotype. The genes are TRBV12-3 or TRBV12-4 and TRBJ2-1; D gene ambiguous. Trimming removed 5 bases from V and 9 bases from J, with 20 bases in between. The CDR3 has 15 residues. The DNA of the CDR3 is TGTGCCAGCAGTCCGGACCTATACAGTCTAAGTGAGCAGTTCTTC. Its protein product is CASSPDLYSLSEQFF.

Ten or more counts support this clonotype. This chain's CDR3 is CSARDGGTSGSGRETYEQYF. The CDR3 DNA is TGCAGTGCTAGAGATGGCGGGACTAGCGGGAGTGGTCGGGAAACCTACGAGCAGTACTTC. The V gene is TRBV20-1, the J gene TRBJ2-7, with 14 bases identical to TRBD2. There are 20 residues in the CDR3. Losses at the gene ends were 0 bases for V and 2 bases for J; bases not matched to a gene: 15. Germline-derived CDR1 and CDR2 are DFQATT and SNEGSKA (reference sequence).

The rearrangement joins TRBV7-6 to TRBJ2-7, with a possible D match to TRBD2 (7 bases). This CDR3 contains 14 residues. Per the germline V gene, CDR1 is SGHVS and CDR2 is FNYEAQ. V was cut by 0 bases and J by 6 bases, with 12 bases left in between. CDR3 residues: CASSLAGGPFEQYF. The CDR3 coding sequence is TGTGCCAGCAGCTTAGCGGGGGGGCCTTTCGAGCAGTACTTC.

The genes are TRBV27 and TRBJ2-7; 9 bases map to TRBD1. CDR1 is MNHEY, CDR2 SMNVEV, per germline (reference sequence). With V trimmed by 5 bases and J by 3 bases, 8 bases remained unmatched. CDR3 length: 15 residues. The DNA of the CDR3 is TGTGCCAGCAGTCCCGGACAGGGGACCCGCTACGAGCAGTACTTC. Protein product: CASSPGQGTRYEQYF.

J is TRBJ2-2 and V is TRBV7-8; no reliable D call. The CDR3 extends over 13 amino acids. Trimming cost V 5 bases and J 3 bases, with 7 bases left between them. Germline values: CDR1 SGHVS, CDR2 FQNEAQ. CDR3 nucleotide sequence: TGTGCCAGCAGCCTAACGCACACCGGGGAGCTGTTTTTT. Translated, it gives CASSLTHTGELFF. The full variable domain, its missing parts supplied by reference TRBV7-8 and TRBJ2-2, is GAGVSQSPRYKVAKRGQDVALRCDPISGHVSLFWYQQALGQGPEFLTYFQNEAQLDKSGLPSDRFFAERPEGSVSTLKIQRTQQEDSAVYLCASSLTHTGELFFGEGSRLTVL.

At least ten counts were recorded for this clonotype. The chain has TRBV7-9 and TRBJ1-2; D remains ambiguous. The CDR3 has 14 residues. Germline CDR1 reads SEHNR; CDR2 reads FQNEAQ (reference sequence). Between the trimmed V and J ends, which lost 2 bases and 0 bases, there was a span of 7 bases. The DNA of the CDR3 is TGTGCCAGCAGCTTACGCCAATCTAACTATGGCTACACCTTC. This sequence encodes CASSLRQSNYGYTF.

This clonotype was seen ten or more times. The chain has TRBV2 and TRBJ2-2; 11 positions agree with TRBD2. The CDR3 sequence is 15 residues long. V shed 7 bases and J 6 bases; nucleotides not matched to a gene: 7. The V gene's germline CDR1 is SNHLY and CDR2 FYNNEI. The CDR3 DNA sequence: TGTGCCAGCACCCTAGCGGGAGGATTCTCCGGGGAGCTGTTTTTT. Its protein product is CASTLAGGFSGELFF. The variable domain in full, with the rest retrieved from reference TRBV2 and TRBJ2-2, is EPEVTQTPSHQVTQMGQEVILRCVPISNHLYFYWYRQILGQKVEFLVSFYNNEISEKSEIFDDQFSVERPDGSNFTLKIRSTKLEDSAMYFCASTLAGGFSGELFFGEGSRLTVL.

The rearrangement uses TRBV2 and TRBJ2-7; possible D gene TRBD2, 7 bases. Germline loops: CDR1 SNHLY, CDR2 FYNNEI. V was trimmed by 3 bases and J by 6 bases, leaving 18 bases between them. The CDR3 runs to 15 residues. In DNA form, the CDR3 reads TGTGCCAGCAGTGACCCGGAACAGGGAGGGAGCGAGCAGTACTTC. Translation gives CASSDPEQGGSEQYF.

The J gene is TRBJ2-3, the V gene TRBV19; TRBD2 agrees at 10 bases. With V trimmed by 6 bases and J by 4 bases, 7 bases remained unmatched. The CDR3 is 15 amino acids. From germline, CDR1 is LNHDA and CDR2 SQIVND (reference sequence). The CDR3 loop reads CASRRSGRAPDTQYF. In DNA, the CDR3 is TGTGCCAGTAGAAGAAGCGGGAGGGCCCCAGATACGCAGTATTTT.

The V gene is TRBV7-2, the J gene TRBJ2-5; D may be TRBD1 or TRBD2 (7 bases each). Germline CDR1 reads SGHTA; CDR2 reads FQGNSA. This CDR3 is 15 amino acids long. Trimming took off 5 bases at V and 3 bases at J, with 16 bases between the two ends. The chain's CDR3 is CASSQWGGGEETQYF. In DNA, the CDR3 is TGTGCCAGCAGCCAATGGGGAGGGGGCGAAGAGACCCAGTACTTC.

The V call is TRBV20-1, the J call TRBJ1-5; TRBD1 agrees at 10 bases. CDR3 size: 14 residues. J was trimmed by 7 bases and V by 4 bases; bases with no gene match: 7. Germline CDR1 reads DFQATT; CDR2 reads SNEGSKA (reference sequence). CDR3 DNA: TGCAGTGCTATAGACAGGGGGCTAGGGCAGCCCCAGCATTTT. This gives the protein CSAIDRGLGQPQHF.

This clonotype occurred many times. The chain carries TRBV6-1 and TRBJ1-6, with D possibly being TRBD1 (6 bases). CDR1 and CDR2 from the germline V gene are MNHNS and SASEGT. The length of the CDR3 is 16 residues. Trimming removed 7 bases at V and 7 bases at J, with 20 bases between. The CDR3 loop reads CASTLVPGHQNSPLHF. The CDR3 DNA reads TGTGCCAGCACCCTCGTACCGGGACATCAGAATTCACCCCTCCACTTT.

The chain carries TRBV7-9 and TRBJ2-7, with D possibly being TRBD2 (5 bases). CDR1 and CDR2 from the germline V gene are SEHNR and FQNEAQ (reference sequence). The V and J ends lost 10 bases and 5 bases respectively, with 18 bases between them. The CDR3 is 13 residues long. CDR3 sequence: CATGVGGWNEQYF. DNA for the CDR3: TGTGCCACCGGAGTTGGAGGTTGGAACGAGCAGTACTTC.

The chain is built from TRBV7-2 and TRBJ2-1; D is uncertain. CDR1 and CDR2 (germline): SGHTA, FQGNSA. CDR3 length: 12 residues. The V end lost 2 bases, the J end lost 7 bases, and 6 bases lay between the germline ends. CDR3 amino acids: CASSLKINEQFF. In nucleotides, the CDR3 is TGTGCCAGCAGCTTAAAAATAAATGAGCAGTTCTTC.

In its sample, this clonotype was seen many times. CDR3 protein: CASSMRGGEDTQYF. CDR3 bases: TGTGCCAGTAGTATGCGGGGGGGCGAAGATACGCAGTATTTT. The chain is built from TRBV19 and TRBJ2-3, with 9 bases aligning to TRBD2. Germline CDR1 is LNHDA and CDR2 is SQIVND (reference sequence). V lost 3 bases to trimming and J lost 5 bases; unmatched junction nucleotides: 3. The CDR3 totals 14 residues.

V and J are TRBV7-6 and TRBJ2-1; D gene uncertain. This CDR3 has 15 amino acids. V lost 1 base to trimming and J lost 2 bases, with 9 bases between them. Germline V CDR1 and CDR2: SGHVS, FNYEAQ. The CDR3 nucleotides are TGTGCCAGCAGCTTAGGGATGTGGCCCTACAATGAGCAGTTCTTC. Its protein is CASSLGMWPYNEQFF.

The chain recombines TRBV20-1 with TRBJ1-2, with unresolved D. The V end lost 0 bases, the J end lost 2 bases, and 7 bases lay between the germline ends. CDR3 size: 13 residues. CDR1 is DFQATT and CDR2 is SNEGSKA in the germline V gene (reference sequence). The CDR3 reads CSARDATNYGYTF. The DNA of the CDR3 is TGCAGTGCTAGAGACGCCACGAACTATGGCTACACCTTC.

The chain is built from TRBV24-1 and TRBJ2-7, with 8 bases that match TRBD2. CDR3 length: 14 amino acids. Trimming at V came to 3 bases and at J to 4 bases, leaving 4 bases not matched to a gene. CDR1 and CDR2 (germline): KGHDR, SFDVKD. The CDR3 spells CATSDPGGIYEQYF. The DNA of the CDR3 is TGTGCCACCAGTGATCCGGGAGGGATTTACGAGCAGTACTTC.

This clonotype occurred a few times. CDR3 in DNA: TGTGCCACCAGCAGAGCGAGAGGGCGGGACGACAATGAGCAGTTCTTC. Its translation: CATSRARGRDDNEQFF. The genes are TRBV15 and TRBJ2-1; TRBD2 might be the D (6 bases). V was shortened by 1 base and J by 5 bases, with 15 bases between the two germline ends. CDR1 is LNHNV and CDR2 is YYDKDF in the germline V gene (reference sequence). The CDR3 loop spans 16 amino acids.

The CDR3 DNA sequence: TGTGCCAGTACTCCAGGGATTAACTATGGCTACACCTTC. Protein: CASTPGINYGYTF. The chain links TRBV19 to TRBJ1-2; possible D gene TRBD1, 5 bases. The germline V gene encodes CDR1 LNHDA and CDR2 SQIVND (reference sequence). V lost 7 bases and J 1 base, leaving 10 bases between the germline ends. This CDR3 contains 13 residues.